This T cell receptor beta chain was identified during a study of long-term antiretroviral therapy in people with HIV. Whole-study results and caveats: Comparison with controls showed narrower CDR3 length ranges in HIV repertoires.

Samples were assayed with immunoSEQ v3.0 at survey level. Clones were sequenced by immunoSEQ multiplex PCR, and TCRdb holds only the in-frame ones, with some missing. The sample records more than 15,000 clones, roughly 80% being singletons. The CDR3 is made up of 12 amino acids. The germline gives CDR1 MGHDK, CDR2 SYGVNS. Trimming left V 4 bases short and J 6 bases short, with 8 bases between. To note about this clone: What it recognizes is unknown.

The chain is built from TRBV25-1 and TRBJ2-3, with no clear D. The source is a man aged 25-45 years with HIV. Here the sequenced sample was unsorted PBMCs, taken around 1.3 years before starting antiretroviral therapy. The CDR3 protein is CASSASGDTQYF. Here the CDR3 DNA reads TGTGCCAGCAGTGCCAGTGGGGATACGCAGTATTTT.